The rows below give T cell receptor beta chains drawn from one sample of a study of CD8+ T cells in alopecia areata. Measured with immunoSEQ multiplex PCR; TCRdb has only the in-frame clones, and not every one. The sample has more than 200,000 clones; approximately 61% are singletons. Source: CD4+ T cells sorted from blood, taken at week 0. The receptors derive from a human donor with alopecia areata. Each CDR3 is given with its conserved first and last residue. A D gene is named only where the DNA matches it firmly. A row's size may be missing; if present it is once, few, many or a size class.

clone_size,v_call,j_call,d_call,cdr3_aa,cdr3_nt
.,TRBV12-5,TRBJ2-7,TRBD1,CASGLVRDRAYEQYF,TGTGCTAGTGGTTTGGTAAGGGACAGGGCATACGAGCAGTACTTC
once,TRBV30,TRBJ1-5,.,CAWGEAGNQPQHF,TGTGCCTGGGGCGAGGCAGGGAATCAGCCCCAGCATTTT
.,TRBV29-1,TRBJ2-7,.,CSVARTAYEQYF,TGCAGCGTCGCGAGGACAGCCTACGAGCAGTACTTC
once,TRBV5-1,TRBJ2-7,.,CASSSNFGLYEQYF,TGCGCCAGCAGCTCGAACTTCGGACTTTACGAGCAGTACTTC
.,TRBV29-1,TRBJ2-2,TRBD1,CSVRQGRNTGELFF,TGCAGCGTTCGACAGGGGAGGAACACCGGGGAGCTGTTTTTT
.,TRBV30,TRBJ1-2,.,CAWSPPGHAINYGYTF,TGTGCCTGGAGTCCCCCGGGACACGCAATTAACTATGGCTACACCTTC
.,TRBV6-6,TRBJ2-1,.,CASSPRQGSYNEQFF,TGTGCCAGCTCCCCCCGGCAGGGAAGCTACAATGAGCAGTTCTTC
.,TRBV29-1,TRBJ2-5,TRBD2,CSGGGQPQETQYF,TGCAGCGGCGGGGGGCAGCCCCAAGAGACCCAGTACTTC
.,TRBV30,TRBJ1-6,TRBD1,CAWIPGQLNSPLHF,TGTGCCTGGATCCCGGGACAGCTTAATTCACCCCTCCACTTT
.,TRBV6-6,TRBJ2-4,TRBD1,CATRDREDIQYF,TGTGCCACCCGGGACAGGGAGGACATTCAGTACTTC
.,TRBV4-2,TRBJ1-2,.,CASSQSGGSNYGYTF,TGTGCCAGCAGCCAAAGTGGAGGTTCCAACTATGGCTACACCTTC
.,TRBV5-1,TRBJ2-3,.,CASSLLGGPEDTQYF,TGCGCCAGCAGCTTGTTAGGGGGTCCGGAAGATACGCAGTATTTT
.,TRBV13,TRBJ1-6,.,CATSSYNSPLHF,TGTGCCACGAGCTCCTATAATTCACCCCTCCACTTT
once,TRBV29-1,TRBJ2-2,TRBD1,CSVETAGTVNTGELFF,TGCAGCGTTGAAACCGCCGGGACAGTGAACACCGGGGAGCTGTTTTTT
.,TRBV5-1,TRBJ2-2,.,CASSPTVTGELFF,TGCGCCAGCAGCCCGACAGTTACCGGGGAGCTGTTTTTT
.,TRBV4-1,TRBJ2-3,TRBD2,CASSLIRGEDTQYF,TGCGCCAGCAGCTTAATTCGGGGGGAGGATACGCAGTATTTT
.,TRBV7-2,TRBJ2-2,.,CASSFKISNTGELFF,TGTGCCAGCAGCTTTAAGATTTCGAACACCGGGGAGCTGTTTTTT
.,TRBV30,TRBJ1-1,TRBD1,CAWGQGATEAFF,TGTGCCTGGGGACAGGGGGCCACTGAAGCTTTCTTT